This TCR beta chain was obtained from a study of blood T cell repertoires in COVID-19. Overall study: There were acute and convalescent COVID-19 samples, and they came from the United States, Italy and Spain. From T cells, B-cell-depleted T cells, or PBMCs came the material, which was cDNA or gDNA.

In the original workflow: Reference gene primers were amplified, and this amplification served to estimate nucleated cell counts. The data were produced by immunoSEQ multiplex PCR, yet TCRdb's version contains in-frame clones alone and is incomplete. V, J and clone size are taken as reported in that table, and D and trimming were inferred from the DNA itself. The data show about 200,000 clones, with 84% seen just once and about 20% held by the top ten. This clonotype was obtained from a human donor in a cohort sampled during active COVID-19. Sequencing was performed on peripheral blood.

The CDR3 sequence: CAIGEGVSGNTIYF. The CDR3 bases are TGTGCCATCGGGGAGGGGGTCTCTGGAAACACCATATATTTT. The J gene is TRBJ1-3, the V gene TRBV10-3; the D gene is possibly TRBD1 (6 bases). Germline assignment: CDR1 ENHRY and CDR2 SYGVKD. The CDR3 totals 14 residues. V lost 8 bases, J lost 0 bases, and 11 bases lay in between.